This TCR beta chain emerged from a study of blood T cells in healthy people across ages. Remarks on this clonotype: Its antigen is still unknown.

Findings and caveats of the study: Researchers report that TCR beta diversity correlated strongly with naive T cell percentage.

PCR was performed a second time for about 6 to 11 cycles using a sample-barcoded 5' primer and a J-beta primer mix. The template-switch adaptor was a 5' adaptor with 12 random nucleotides. It tagged each cDNA molecule. A single record per CDR3 protein comes from TCRdb applying MiXCR to the 5' RACE reads. The sample consists of some 1 million distinct CDR3 sequences, 40% to 50% of them appearing once. Trimming cost V 6 bases and J 8 bases, with 11 bases left between them. CDR1 and CDR2 from the germline V gene are SNHLY and FYNNEI. CDR3 length: 12 residues. The chain joins TRBV2 to TRBJ2-1, with D unresolved. This receptor was taken from an older woman in good health. The sample taken for sequencing was blood. The CDR3 loop is CASRTDGDEQFF. For the CDR3, the DNA is TGTGCCAGCAGGACGGATGGGGATGAGCAGTTCTTC.